The clone carrying this T cell receptor (beta chain) was picked up many times. Its antigen is still unknown. The entry originates in a study of CD8+CD57+ T cells in acquired aplastic anemia. Study at large: Sorted CD4+ and CD8+ cells gave a mean 3.2 ug DNA, range roughly 0.18 to 30 ug.

Patients who underwent sequencing had shown CD8+CD57+ cell expansion by flow cytometry. Study-level points and caveats: The CD8+ Simpson's diversity of patients and controls was not significantly different. Patients and controls shared about 30 CD8+ CDR3 sequences, which appeared highly expressed in patients and within their immunodominant clones.

It was genomic DNA that served as the template for profiling TCR beta VDJ and CDR3. TCRdb re-analysed the reads in MiXCR, keeping a single row per CDR3 protein. The sample gives roughly 150,000 distinct CDR3 sequences, around 47% of which show up once; 3.2% is in the top ten. There are 14 residues in the CDR3. The germline CDR1 and CDR2 sequences are MNHEY and SMNVEV (reference sequence). The ends were cut back, 1 base at V and 8 bases at J, with 9 bases in the middle. Sequenced: sorted CD4+, CD8+, or CD8+CD57+ T cells (not recorded which) from PBMCs. The chain joins TRBV27 to TRBJ1-6; D call uncertain. The sequence was collected from a human donor with aplastic anemia. CDR3 bases: TGTGCCAGCAGTTTATTTCCGAAAGATTCACCCCTCCACTTT. Protein sequence: CASSLFPKDSPLHF.